The 18 T cell receptor beta chains below were found in one sample sequenced in a study of Ad26.COV2.S vaccination and SARS-CoV-2 variants. The data were produced by immunoSEQ multiplex PCR, yet TCRdb's version contains in-frame clones alone and is incomplete. The repertoire holds approximately 350,000 clones, roughly 80% seen once, with just under 7.5% in the top ten. Treatment reported: around 19 received Ad26.COV2.S at low or high dose, single or two shots; several received placebo; per-sample allocation not given. Samples came from day 63 after the first vaccine or placebo injection. Here the sequenced sample was peripheral blood, taken in a trial of Ad26.COV2.S vaccine versus placebo. The receptors here all came from a person aged 18-65 years who received the Ad26.COV2.S COVID-19 vaccine or a placebo.

The chain couples TRBV5-6 to TRBJ1-2, with a weak D call TRBD1 (6 bases). This CDR3 has 14 residues. Trimming stripped 2 bases from V and 3 bases from J, with 11 bases between. The V gene's germline CDR1 is SGHDT and CDR2 YYEEEE. The CDR3 sequence: CASSFRGRDYGYTF. Here the CDR3 DNA reads TGTGCCAGCAGCTTCAGGGGAAGAGACTATGGCTACACCTTC.

V gene TRBV5-4 combines with J gene TRBJ1-2; no firm D call. This CDR3 is 15 amino acids long. V was cut by 2 bases and J by 0 bases, with 11 bases left in between. Looked up from germline, CDR1 is SGHNT and CDR2 is YYREEE (reference sequence). CDR3 DNA sequence: TGTGCCAGCAGCTTATTCTTAGAAGCTAACTATGGCTACACCTTC. Translated, it gives CASSLFLEANYGYTF.

This clone was counted a few times. This chain uses TRBV2 with TRBJ1-5; D gene uncertain. In germline, CDR1 is SNHLY, CDR2 FYNNEI. V shed 2 bases and J shed 7 bases, with 12 bases lying between them. The CDR3 covers 14 residues. CDR3 loop: CASSERLAEQPQHF. In DNA, the CDR3 is TGTGCCAGCAGTGAAAGATTAGCGGAACAGCCCCAGCATTTT.

The chain has TRBV5-1 and TRBJ1-3, with a weak D call TRBD1 (5 bases). CDR3 size: 15 residues. CDR1 and CDR2 from the germline V gene are SGHRS and YFSETQ. V gave up 0 bases and J gave up 4 bases, with 11 bases separating them. The CDR3 protein is CASSLGDLEGNTIYF. In nucleotides, the CDR3 is TGCGCCAGCAGCTTGGGGGACTTGGAAGGAAACACCATATATTTT.

This clone has a single count. V and J are TRBV7-7 and TRBJ2-1, with TRBD1 identical over 9 bases. The V segment lost 5 bases and the J segment 4 bases; nucleotides outside the gene matches: 6. The CDR3 has 15 residues. CDR1 SSHAT and CDR2 FNYEAQ come from the germline V gene (reference sequence). CDR3: CASSAGTGLYNEQFF. DNA of the CDR3: TGTGCCAGCAGCGCCGGGACAGGGTTATACAATGAGCAGTTCTTC.

This clone was counted a single time. The chain recombines TRBV5-6 with TRBJ1-1; 7 nucleotides match TRBD1. With 4 bases clipped from V and 8 bases from J, the junction kept 8 bases outside the gene matches. Germline V gene lookup returns CDR1 SGHDT and CDR2 YYEEEE. This CDR3 has 13 amino acids. CDR3 loop: CASSLGRQGEAFF. The CDR3 nucleotides read TGTGCCAGCAGCCTCGGCCGACAGGGAGAAGCTTTCTTT.

The chain uses TRBV24-1 and TRBJ2-1; D remains ambiguous. The CDR3 extends over 14 amino acids. V lost 5 bases and J lost 6, with 13 bases in between. Germline-derived CDR1 and CDR2 are KGHDR and SFDVKD. The CDR3 reads CATSGEPQVNEQFF. CDR3 nucleotide sequence: TGTGCCACCAGTGGAGAACCTCAGGTCAATGAGCAGTTCTTC.

The chain has TRBV5-1 and TRBJ2-3; 8 bases agree with TRBD1. The ends lost 0 bases at V and 1 base at J; junction bases unmatched: 4. This CDR3 region has 16 residues. Per germline, CDR1 SGHRS and CDR2 YFSETQ. The CDR3, as DNA: TGCGCCAGCAGCTTGGGTCACAGGGGGGGCACAGATACGCAGTATTTT. It is translated as CASSLGHRGGTDTQYF.

This chain links TRBV7-6 with TRBJ1-4, with no clear D. Trimming left V 5 bases short and J 10 bases short, with 20 bases between. CDR3 size: 15 residues. Germline CDR1 reads SGHVS; CDR2 reads FNYEAQ. CDR3 protein: CASSAWFMLAGKLFF. In DNA, the CDR3 is TGTGCCAGCAGCGCGTGGTTTATGCTAGCCGGAAAACTGTTTTTT.

The chain carries TRBV7-6 and TRBJ2-7; 7 positions agree with TRBD1. With 7 bases clipped from V and 2 bases from J, the junction kept 8 bases outside the gene matches. This CDR3 has 14 amino acids. CDR1 SGHVS and CDR2 FNYEAQ come from the germline V gene. DNA for the CDR3: TGTGCCAGCACCTCTATGGGACAGACCTACGAGCAGTACTTC. It yields the protein CASTSMGQTYEQYF.

Of note for this clone: Other DNA sequences of this sample code for an identical CDR3. The genes are TRBV5-1 and TRBJ2-5; D is unresolved. This CDR3 comprises 14 residues. V dropped 3 bases and J dropped 1 base, with 10 bases sitting between them. The germline V gene has CDR1 SGHRS and CDR2 YFSETQ. The DNA of the CDR3 is TGCGCCAGCAGCTCCGGTCCAGCCCAAGAGACCCAGTACTTC. Its protein product is CASSSGPAQETQYF.

CDR3 sequence: CASRRQGYEQYF. Written as DNA, the CDR3 is TGCGCCAGCAGAAGACAGGGGTACGAGCAGTACTTC. The chain has TRBV5-1 and TRBJ2-7; 8 bases agree with TRBD1. The CDR3 is 12 residues long. The trim removed 5 bases at V and 4 bases at J, leaving 2 bases unmatched. In germline, CDR1 is SGHRS, CDR2 YFSETQ. Variable domain in full (rest from reference TRBV5-1 and TRBJ2-7): KAGVTQTPRYLIKTRGQQVTLSCSPISGHRSVSWYQQTPGQGLQFLFEYFSETQRNKGNFPGRFSGRQFSNSRSEMNVSTLELGDSALYLCASRRQGYEQYFGPGTRLTVT.

The J gene is TRBJ2-3, the V gene TRBV6-6; 7 bases agree with TRBD2. V dropped 6 bases and J dropped 3; count of bases not matched to a gene: 0. This CDR3 comprises 12 residues. Germline CDR1 reads MNHNY; CDR2 reads SVGAGI (reference sequence). CDR3 in DNA: TGTGCCAGCAGGGGAGGGACAGATACGCAGTATTTT. It specifies CASRGGTDTQYF.

This chain joins TRBV5-4 and TRBJ2-1; no firm D call. Germline loops: CDR1 SGHNT, CDR2 YYREEE (reference sequence). The V gene lost 0 bases and the J gene lost 7 bases, with 2 bases spanning the gap. The CDR3 spans 11 residues. CDR3 protein: CASSLGNEQFF. In DNA form, the CDR3 reads TGTGCCAGCAGCTTGGGGAATGAGCAGTTCTTC. Looking up the rest from reference TRBV5-4 and TRBJ2-1 gives the full variable domain: ETGVTQSPTHLIKTRGQQVTLRCSSQSGHNTVSWYQQALGQGPQFIFQYYREEENGRGNFPPRFSGLQFPNYSSELNVNALELDDSALYLCASSLGNEQFFGPGTRLTVL.

V gene TRBV24-1 combines with J gene TRBJ1-2; perhaps TRBD1 as D (6 bases). V gave up 4 bases and J gave up 2 bases, with 10 bases separating them. The CDR3 sequence is 14 residues long. CDR1 KGHDR and CDR2 SFDVKD come from the germline V gene. Here the CDR3 reads CATSDWTENYGYTF. In DNA, the CDR3 is TGTGCCACCAGTGACTGGACAGAGAACTATGGCTACACCTTC.

DNA of the CDR3: TGCGCCAGCAGCCAAGAATTTAGGGTCGGCAGCCTAGGGCAGTACTTC. Its translation: CASSQEFRVGSLGQYF. The chain links TRBV4-1 to TRBJ2-7; no clear D gene. This CDR3 contains 16 residues. Per germline, CDR1 MGHRA and CDR2 YSYEKL. V shed 0 bases and J shed 9 bases, with 21 bases lying between them.

The gene calls are TRBV11-2 and TRBJ2-1; no clear D gene. Germline V gene sequence: CDR1 SGHAT, CDR2 FQNNGV. Trimming left V 2 bases short and J 0 bases short, with 8 bases between. This CDR3 is 15 amino acids long. The CDR3 sequence is CASSLTTLSYNEQFF. The CDR3, as DNA: TGTGCCAGCAGCTTAACGACCCTCTCCTACAATGAGCAGTTCTTC.

V gene TRBV18 combines with J gene TRBJ1-2; TRBD1 matches 10 bases. The CDR3 consists of 14 residues. V was pared by 2 bases and J by 6 bases, with 3 bases of the junction left unmatched. Germline V gives CDR1 KGHSH, CDR2 LQKENI. CDR3 sequence (DNA): TGTGCCAGCTCACCAGGGACAGGGGCGAATGGCTACACCTTC. Its protein product is CASSPGTGANGYTF.